One and the same sample provided the 8 T cell receptor beta chains below, sequenced in a study of blood T cell repertoires in COVID-19. Sequencing used immunoSEQ multiplex PCR; TCRdb keeps in-frame clones, though not all of them. The sample lists roughly 180,000 clones; 82% were seen once. Sequencing used PBMCs or T cells enriched from blood (not recorded which). The receptors shown here come from a man aged 55-75 years who had recovered from COVID-19.

This sequence joins TRBV19 and TRBJ1-5; 9 nucleotides align to TRBD1. Trimming at V came to 5 bases and at J to 6 bases, leaving 8 bases not matched to a gene. CDR3 length: 15 residues. In germline, CDR1 is LNHDA, CDR2 SQIVND (reference sequence). CDR3 bases: TGTGCCAGTAGTTCCGGGACAGGGCCCTCTCAGCCCCAGCATTTT. It specifies CASSSGTGPSQPQHF.

The rearrangement links TRBV13 to TRBJ2-3, with a tentative D call TRBD2 (5 bases). The CDR3 extends over 17 amino acids. Trimming cost V 4 bases and J 2 bases, with 19 bases left between them. Germline V CDR1 and CDR2: PRHDT, FYEKMQ (reference sequence). CDR3 sequence (DNA): TGTGCCAGCAGCTCCCACCTCGCCGGAGCGGCCACAGATACGCAGTATTTT. This encodes CASSSHLAGAATDTQYF.

This chain links TRBV9 with TRBJ2-7; 9 bases match TRBD1. This CDR3 is 15 amino acids long. The V and J ends lost 3 bases and 1 base, in that order; junction bases with no gene match: 5. Germline CDR1 is SGDLS and CDR2 is YYNGEE. For the CDR3, the DNA is TGTGCCAGCAGCGCCGGGACAGGGAGGTCCTACGAGCAGTACTTC. It is translated as CASSAGTGRSYEQYF.

This clone was detected once. This chain links TRBV7-6 with TRBJ1-1; D uncertain. CDR1 and CDR2 from the germline V gene are SGHVS and FNYEAQ. The CDR3 loop spans 13 amino acids. With 6 bases removed from V and 1 base from J, the gap between germline ends came to 9 bases. CDR3 sequence: CASSRTENTEAFF. The CDR3 DNA follows: TGTGCCAGCAGTCGGACTGAGAACACTGAAGCTTTCTTT. The full variable domain, rest sourced from reference TRBV7-6 and TRBJ1-1, is GAGVSQSPRYKVTKRGQDVALRCDPISGHVSLYWYRQALGQGPEFLTYFNYEAQQDKSGLPNDRFSAERPEGSISTLTIQRTEQRDSAMYRCASSRTENTEAFFGQGTRLTVV.

The chain has TRBV7-8 and TRBJ1-1; a possible D gene is TRBD1 (5 bases). The germline V gene has CDR1 SGHVS and CDR2 FQNEAQ. Between the trimmed V and J ends, which lost 1 base and 1 base, there was a span of 10 bases. This CDR3 comprises 15 residues. CDR3 residues: CASSLEGSENTEAFF. CDR3 nucleotide sequence: TGTGCCAGCAGCTTAGAGGGGTCAGAGAACACTGAAGCTTTCTTT. The variable domain in full, completed from reference TRBV7-8 and TRBJ1-1, reads GAGVSQSPRYKVAKRGQDVALRCDPISGHVSLFWYQQALGQGPEFLTYFQNEAQLDKSGLPSDRFFAERPEGSVSTLKIQRTQQEDSAVYLCASSLEGSENTEAFFGQGTRLTVV.

The chain uses TRBV2 and TRBJ1-2, with D tentatively TRBD1 (5 bases). The CDR3 is 12 amino acids. V dropped 6 bases and J dropped 4 bases, with 9 bases sitting between them. Germline V gene data show CDR1 as SNHLY and CDR2 as FYNNEI. CDR3 protein: CASSGQGYGYTF. The CDR3, as DNA: TGTGCCAGCAGCGGCCAGGGCTATGGCTACACCTTC.

The chain combines TRBV20-1 with TRBJ1-1; D call uncertain. Looked up from germline, CDR1 is DFQATT and CDR2 is SNEGSKA (reference sequence). The CDR3 runs to 9 residues. The CDR3 here is CTKNTEAFF. In DNA, the CDR3 is TGCACTAAGAACACTGAAGCTTTCTTT.

This chain links TRBV7-9 with TRBJ2-1; tentative D call: TRBD1 (7 bases). Trimming pared 5 bases from V and 7 bases from J, leaving 24 bases between. CDR3 length: 17 residues. The germline CDR1 and CDR2 sequences are SEHNR and FQNEAQ (reference sequence). DNA of the CDR3: TGTGCCAGCAGCCCCGAATGGGGCAGGGGGAGGTGGAATGAGCAGTTCTTC. It yields the protein CASSPEWGRGRWNEQFF.